The 13 T cell receptor beta chains in this list originate from one sample, sequenced in a study of blood T cell repertoires in COVID-19. The table came from immunoSEQ multiplex PCR; TCRdb's copy has only in-frame clones and leaves some out. The repertoire has approximately 160,000 clones, 84% of them found once; the top ten carry around 19%. The sample consisted of peripheral blood. The receptors shown here come from an elderly woman with acute or convalescent COVID-19.

The rearrangement joins TRBV3-1 (or the pseudogene TRBV3-2) to TRBJ1-1; no clear D. The CDR3 has 13 residues. Germline CDR1 reads LGHDT; CDR2 reads YNNKEL (reference sequence). Trimming left V 4 bases short and J 3 bases short, with 9 bases between. The CDR3 sequence is CASSPAWDTEAFF. The CDR3 DNA reads TGTGCCAGCAGCCCAGCGTGGGACACTGAAGCTTTCTTT.

J is TRBJ2-5 and V is TRBV9; 7 nucleotides line up with TRBD1. V shed 1 base, J shed 1 base, and the junction held 7 bases outside the gene matches. Germline assignment: CDR1 SGDLS and CDR2 YYNGEE. The CDR3 runs 16 residues. The CDR3 sequence: CASSVTGETPQETQYF. The CDR3 DNA reads TGTGCCAGCAGCGTAACAGGGGAAACACCCCAAGAGACCCAGTACTTC. Using reference TRBV9 and TRBJ2-5 for the parts outside the CDR3, the full variable domain is DSGVTQTPKHLITATGQRVTLRCSPRSGDLSVYWYQQSLDQGLQFLIQYYNGEERAKGNILERFSAQQFPDLHSELNLSSLELGDSALYFCASSVTGETPQETQYFGPGTRLLVL.

This chain links TRBV21-1 with TRBJ2-1; the DNA was not used to check the table's D call, TRBD2. TRBV21-1 is labeled a pseudogene. The length of the CDR3 is 16 residues. The CDR3 loop reads CASSNKRECSYNEQFF. The CDR3 DNA is TGTGCCAGCAGCAATAAGCGGGAGTGTTCCTACAATGAGCAGTTCTTC.

The V and J genes are TRBV19 and TRBJ2-7; maybe TRBD2 (6 bases). Looked up from germline, CDR1 is LNHDA and CDR2 is SQIVND (reference sequence). This CDR3 spans 13 amino acids. Trimming took off 2 bases at V and 6 bases at J, with 11 bases between the two ends. The CDR3 DNA sequence: TGTGCCAGTAGTATACGGTTGCGGGGCGAGCAGTACTTC. Its translation: CASSIRLRGEQYF.

V and J are TRBV5-6 and TRBJ1-5; D unresolved. This CDR3 is 13 amino acids long. In germline, CDR1 is SGHDT, CDR2 YYEEEE. With 4 bases removed from V and 4 bases from J, the gap between germline ends came to 9 bases. The CDR3 sequence is CASSATLNQPQHF. In DNA, the CDR3 is TGTGCCAGCAGCGCAACTTTAAATCAGCCCCAGCATTTT.

Comment on this clone: One end of the junction is discordant with germline, which a read error may explain. The chain couples TRBV7-7 to TRBJ2-5; 12 bases fit TRBD2. Germline-derived CDR1 and CDR2 are SSHAT and FNYEAQ (reference sequence). The CDR3 spans 16 residues. CDR3 region: CASSRQLAGGQETQYF. CDR3 nucleotide sequence: TGTGCTAGCAGCCGCCAACTAGCGGGGGGACAAGAGACCCAGTACTTC.

A word on this clone: The sample holds other DNA sequences that translate to the same CDR3. The genes are TRBV29-1 and TRBJ1-1, with no clear D. This CDR3 contains 12 residues. V lost 5 bases and J 3 bases, leaving 10 bases between the germline ends. Germline V lookup: CDR1 SQVTM, CDR2 ANQGSEA. The CDR3 DNA reads as TGCAGCGTTATCCACCGGGACACTGAAGCTTTCTTT. Amino acid sequence: CSVIHRDTEAFF. Full variable domain (rest looked up from reference TRBV29-1 and TRBJ1-1): SAVISQKPSRDICQRGTSLTIQCQVDSQVTMMFWYRQQPGQSLTLIATANQGSEATYESGFVIDKFPISRPNLTFSTLTVSNMSPEDSSIYLCSVIHRDTEAFFGQGTRLTVV.

This clone appeared a few times. The chain is built from TRBV6-5 and TRBJ1-1; TRBD1 might be the D (6 bases). Trimming left V 7 bases short and J 1 base short, with 10 bases between. The germline CDR1 and CDR2 sequences are MNHEY and SVGAGI. This CDR3 is built from 13 residues. CDR3 bases: TGTGCCAGCAAAGGGGGTTGGAACACTGAAGCTTTCTTT. Encoded protein: CASKGGWNTEAFF.

This clone was observed a few times. The chain is built from TRBV5-1 and TRBJ1-1; TRBD1 is a possible D gene (6 bases). Per the germline V gene, CDR1 is SGHRS and CDR2 is YFSETQ. The length of the CDR3 is 15 residues. Trimming removed 3 bases at V and 4 bases at J, with 16 bases between. CDR3 residues: CASSWTVPGSTEAFF. The CDR3 nucleotides read TGCGCCAGCAGCTGGACAGTACCAGGCAGCACTGAAGCTTTCTTT.

The chain combines TRBV30 with TRBJ1-6; D unresolved. CDR1 and CDR2 from the germline V gene are GTSNPN and SVGIG (reference sequence). The CDR3 loop spans 19 amino acids. Trimming pared 0 bases from V and 1 base from J, leaving 19 bases between. The CDR3 protein is CAWSVRSGKAGSYNSPLHF. The CDR3 DNA sequence: TGTGCCTGGAGTGTACGATCCGGGAAGGCTGGGTCCTATAATTCACCCCTCCACTTT.

The rearrangement links TRBV7-2 to TRBJ2-3; 10 bases are shared with TRBD2. The CDR3 is made up of 17 amino acids. Unmatched junction bases numbered 10, after V lost 5 bases and J lost 2 bases. CDR1 and CDR2 from the germline V gene are SGHTA and FQGNSA. The CDR3 DNA reads TGTGCCAGCAGCATCCTTCTAGCGGGGGACCTCACAGATACGCAGTATTTT. Translating gives CASSILLAGDLTDTQYF.

The chain joins TRBV7-8 to TRBJ2-1, with TRBD2 identical over 8 bases. Trimming cost V 5 bases and J 4 bases; bases outside gene matches: 13. The germline gives CDR1 SGHVS, CDR2 FQNEAQ. The CDR3 consists of 17 residues. In DNA, the CDR3 is TGTGCCAGCAGCCCCGCCGCGGGGGGAGACACATACAATGAGCAGTTCTTC. Its protein is CASSPAAGGDTYNEQFF.

This clone showed up just once. This chain connects TRBV4-2 to TRBJ2-3, with TRBD1 matching 7 bases. The germline CDR1 and CDR2 sequences are LGHNA and YNFKEQ. The CDR3 runs to 15 residues. Trimming removed 4 bases from V and 2 bases from J; junction bases left unmatched: 6. Here the CDR3 reads CASSLNRGVTDTQYF. The CDR3 coding sequence is TGTGCCAGCAGCCTCAACAGGGGCGTCACAGATACGCAGTATTTT.